Given below is one T cell receptor beta chain in context. The table lists this clonotype with a few counts. Its antigen is currently not known. Per-base quality was not reported, and no clone a single base away is much larger than it. This entry is derived from a study of blood T cells in healthy people across ages (dated by TCRdb to the mid-2010s). Study-wide context: Template switching captured roughly one uniquely barcoded TCR beta cDNA molecule per two T cells in model experiments. The study measured age-related changes in TCR beta repertoire diversity using deep sequencing normalized with unique cDNA molecular identifiers. Four age groups were formed from the donors: young (average approximately 16 years), middle-aged (around 41), aged (roughly 59) and long-lived (roughly 81). To avoid experimental bias, donors of different ages were spread randomly across the sequencing lanes. The study analyzed two additional independent replicas of 1 million unique cDNA reads from the same blood draw for two donors, one aged 18 to 30 and one aged 80 or older.

The library was produced with 5' RACE. The sequencer was an Illumina HiSeq 2500. A second 7 to 11 cycle PCR used a sample-barcoded 5' primer and a J-beta primer mix. Each TCR beta cDNA molecule received a unique molecular identifier from a template-switch 5' adaptor carrying 12 random nucleotides. Each sample yielded at least 3 million CDR3-containing paired-end reads. The Mint cDNA synthesis kit, primed by a TRBC-specific oligonucleotide, was used to synthesize first-strand cDNA from all RNA. All cDNA was treated with uracil-DNA glycosylase and then went through a first 18-cycle PCR with the universal primers M1SS and BC2_uni_R. As for the authors' bioinformatics: For normalization, 1 million high-quality reads, each with a distinct molecular identifier, were randomly selected from each sample. Instead of being binned into consensus sequences, reads with shared molecular identifiers were discarded. CDR3 identification, clonotype clustering and error correction used MiTCR with a Q25 quality threshold and the strictest error-elimination algorithm. A nonparametric unseen species model with Euler transformation was used to estimate lower-bound total TCR beta diversity. The public reads were quality trimmed at Q25 with fastp and then assembled into clones with MiXCR by TCRdb, keeping productive beta chains. When rows share a CDR3 protein, they turn into one entry using the most common DNA and genes. The V and J calls were not made by the authors but by TCRdb's processing. The sample records fewer than 1.5 million distinct CDR3 sequences, approximately 40% of which are singletons. The top ten constitute roughly 7.7% of the sample.

Study-wide conclusions, independent of this receptor: Bulk unsorted PBMC profiling prevented conclusive comparison of naive and antigen-experienced compartments. Observed TCR beta diversity correlated strongly with the percentage of naive T cells measured by flow cytometry. Observed TCR beta diversity per million T cells fell roughly linearly with age, and a significant reduction was already apparent by age approximately 40. Compared with the aged group, more naive CD4+ T cells, fewer expanded clones and increased TCR diversity were shown by the long-lived group, suggesting age selection. Total diversity estimates from one million sequenced T cells were considered lower bounds and underestimates. Because the CMV infection status of the donors was unknown, age-related changes in expanded clonotypes may potentially have been confounded.

Relative to germline, V is missing 6 bases and J is missing 0 bases, with 4 bases of the junction outside any gene match. The CDR3 holds 16 amino acids from the cysteine to the phenylalanine. Only the CDR3 part of the read is kept: 48 bases, read in frame from the first base. CDR1 MNHNY and CDR2 SVGAGI were looked up in the germline V gene (reference sequence). Donors were 30 to 45 systemically healthy Caucasian individuals from Russia aged 6 to 90 years. Roughly 11 milliliters of peripheral blood were drawn from each donor into EDTA-treated Vacutainer tubes. Ficoll-Paque density-gradient centrifugation was used to isolate PBMCs, with at least 7 million per sample. Total RNA, at least 6 micrograms per sample, was extracted from PBMCs with Trizol reagent. For every donor, flow cytometry on a PBMC aliquot measured the percentage of naive CD45RAhigh/CD27high T cells.

The TCR originated in a woman under 30 in good health. Recombination joined TRBV6-6 with TRBJ2-3; 12 middle bases align to TRBD2. Source material: blood. The DNA reads as follows: TGTGCCAGCAGCTGGACTAGCGGGGTTAGCACAGATACGCAGTATTTT. Its protein is CASSWTSGVSTDTQYF.